The 13 T cell receptor beta chains given below trace back to one sample, sequenced in a study of cytomegalovirus exposure and HLA in healthy donors. With 60 Vbeta and 13 Jbeta primers, the PCR was carried out. Profiling relied on immunoSEQ multiplex PCR, and the TCRdb table lists in-frame clones only, not all of them. The table has some 100,000 clones, 65% to 75% seen once; the top ten hold 4.8%. Sequenced sample: PBMCs. The receptors were gathered from a woman aged 18 to 35 in good health and CMV-seropositive.

This clone appeared a single time. The chain links TRBV7-7 to TRBJ2-3; 9 bases map to TRBD1. After removal of 6 bases from V and 3 bases from J, the junction contained 4 bases not matched to a gene. The CDR3 extends over 14 amino acids. Germline lookup yields CDR1 SSHAT and CDR2 FNYEAQ (reference sequence). The chain's CDR3 is CASRLDRGTDTQYF. The DNA of the CDR3 is TGTGCCAGCAGACTGGACAGGGGAACAGATACGCAGTATTTT.

The V and J genes are TRBV27 and TRBJ2-6; the D gene is possibly TRBD2 (5 bases). CDR1 is MNHEY and CDR2 is SMNVEV in the germline V gene (reference sequence). CDR3 length: 18 residues. V lost 5 bases, J lost 0 bases, and 17 bases lay in between. The CDR3 loop is CASSLFSLGVSGANVLTF. The CDR3 nucleotides read TGTGCCAGCAGTCTATTTTCACTCGGGGTCTCTGGGGCCAACGTCCTGACTTTC.

The V and J genes are TRBV29-1 and TRBJ1-2, with D perhaps matching TRBD1 (6 bases). The germline V and J ends were trimmed by 7 bases and 6 bases, with 18 bases remaining between them. CDR1 and CDR2 from the germline V gene are SQVTM and ANQGSEA. The CDR3 consists of 13 residues. The CDR3 here is CSAGAGDTDGYTF. CDR3 DNA sequence: TGCAGCGCCGGAGCAGGGGACACGGATGGCTACACCTTC.

The gene calls are TRBV5-6 and TRBJ1-1; 9 bases fit TRBD1. V gave up 5 bases and J gave up 5 bases; unmatched junction bases: 10. CDR1 and CDR2 from the germline V gene are SGHDT and YYEEEE. The CDR3 runs to 15 residues. In DNA form, the CDR3 reads TGTGCCAGCAGGCCACAGGGGGCCCGCCTAACTGAAGCTTTCTTT. Translated: CASRPQGARLTEAFF.

This clone was seen a single time. The gene calls are TRBV7-6 and TRBJ1-1; D perhaps matches TRBD1 (5 bases). CDR3 length: 15 residues. V was cut by 3 bases and J by 2 bases, with 13 bases left in between. CDR1 is SGHVS and CDR2 is FNYEAQ in the germline V gene. For the CDR3, the DNA is TGTGCCAGCAGCTTTGGGGGAGGGCTCAACACTGAAGCTTTCTTT. Protein product: CASSFGGGLNTEAFF.

This chain joins TRBV2 and TRBJ2-1; 11 nucleotides agree with TRBD2. CDR3 size: 21 residues. V trimming: 5 bases; J trimming: 0 bases; junction bases outside the gene matches: 18. Looked up from germline, CDR1 is SNHLY and CDR2 is FYNNEI. CDR3 sequence reads: CASSFWGGTSGPRSSYNEQFF. The DNA of the CDR3 is TGTGCCAGCAGTTTTTGGGGGGGGACTAGCGGACCCCGGAGCTCCTACAATGAGCAGTTCTTC.

This sequence joins TRBV4-2 and TRBJ2-1; 8 bases are shared with TRBD1. This CDR3 is built from 20 residues. With 4 bases clipped from V and 0 bases from J, the junction kept 17 bases outside the gene matches. The germline V gene has CDR1 LGHNA and CDR2 YNFKEQ. The DNA of the CDR3 is TGTGCCAGCAGCCTGTACTCCGGGACAGGTACCACTAGCTCCTACAATGAGCAGTTCTTC. This sequence encodes CASSLYSGTGTTSSYNEQFF.

The J gene is TRBJ2-3, the V gene TRBV6-1, with TRBD2 matching 9 bases. CDR3 size: 15 residues. Germline trimming cut 7 bases from V and 2 bases from J; bases unmatched to any gene: 7. Germline CDR1 reads MNHNS; CDR2 reads SASEGT. The CDR3 sequence: CASKSAGGPTDTQYF. CDR3 coding DNA: TGTGCCAGCAAGTCAGCGGGAGGTCCCACAGATACGCAGTATTTT.

There are a few counts of this clone. The V gene is TRBV10-3, the J gene TRBJ1-2, with D uncertain. This CDR3 is 11 amino acids long. The germline gives CDR1 ENHRY, CDR2 SYGVKD. The V end lost 2 bases, the J end lost 8 bases, and 6 bases lay between the germline ends. The CDR3 nucleotides are TGTGCCATCAGTGAGGGGGAGGGCTACACCTTC. It yields the protein CAISEGEGYTF.

The chain uses TRBV5-4 and TRBJ2-7; 10 bases are a match to TRBD1. CDR3 length: 16 amino acids. Germline assignment: CDR1 SGHNT and CDR2 YYREEE (reference sequence). The trim removed 4 bases at V and 2 bases at J, leaving 9 bases unmatched. The CDR3 nucleotides read TGTGCCAGCAGCCCGAAAGCGGGACAGGGGCCCTACGAGCAGTACTTC. It encodes CASSPKAGQGPYEQYF.

This chain uses TRBV28 with TRBJ1-5; no clear D gene. Trimming pared 6 bases from V and 2 bases from J, leaving 14 bases between. Germline lookup yields CDR1 MDHEN and CDR2 SYDVKM. CDR3 length equals 15 residues. CDR3 in DNA: TGTGCCAGCAGCACCCAGGCTATGGGCAATCAGCCCCAGCATTTT. Protein product: CASSTQAMGNQPQHF.

This chain joins TRBV11-2 and TRBJ2-7, with 10 bases matching TRBD2. With V trimmed by 3 bases and J by 2 bases, 4 bases remained unmatched. The CDR3 contains 15 residues. From germline, CDR1 is SGHAT and CDR2 FQNNGV. CDR3 region: CASSLLAGGPYEQYF. In nucleotides, the CDR3 is TGTGCCAGCAGCTTGTTAGCGGGAGGACCCTACGAGCAGTACTTC.

In this sample, this clone turned up a few times. This rearrangement joins TRBV4-3 to TRBJ2-3; 9 bases map to TRBD2. V lost 1 base, J lost 2 bases, and 4 bases stayed unmatched. The CDR3 consists of 16 residues. Germline loops: CDR1 LGHNA, CDR2 YSLEER. The CDR3 loop reads CASSQVLAGITDTQYF. As DNA, the CDR3 is TGCGCCAGCAGCCAAGTGCTAGCGGGAATCACAGATACGCAGTATTTT.